The 14 T cell receptor beta chains in this list originate from one sample, sequenced in a study of CXCR3-negative and CXCR3-positive naive CD8 T cells. Study-level results: More hydrophobic TRB CDR3s occurred in CXCR3-positive than in CXCR3-negative naive cells.

5' RACE that incorporated UMI labels was used to prepare the TRB cDNA libraries. After re-calling the 5' RACE reads, TCRdb lists one entry per CDR3 protein, DNA absent. Its table records some 110,000 distinct CDR3 sequences. What these receptors recognize is not known. The sequenced sample consisted of naive CXCR3+ CD8+ T cells from blood. Subset denoted: CD45RO-CCR7+CD27+CD95- naive CD8+ T cells expressing CXCR3 (TNR3+). The origin of the receptors is a human donor in good health. Some clones in this sample may be carry-over from other donors' samples.

CDR3 in amino acids: CASGLFGGENTEAFF. The chain links TRBV12-5 to TRBJ1-1; absent DNA, TCRdb's TRBD1 call cannot be checked. The CDR3 is made up of 15 amino acids. Looked up from germline, CDR1 is LGHNT and CDR2 is FRNRAP. Combining the CDR3 with reference TRBV12-5 and TRBJ1-1 gives the whole variable domain DARVTQTPRHKVTEMGQEVTMRCQPILGHNTVFWYRQTMMQGLELLAYFRNRAPLDDSGMPKDRFSAEMPDATLATLKIQPSEPRDSAVYFCASGLFGGENTEAFFGQGTRLTVV.

V and J are TRBV6-5 and TRBJ2-7; the D call of TRBD1 rests on TCRdb alone, since no DNA is present to check it. Germline V gives CDR1 MNHEY, CDR2 SVGAGI. The CDR3 is 15 amino acids. The CDR3 sequence is CASSDSIRDRDEQYF.

V usage is TRBV2 and J usage is TRBJ2-7. The CDR3 consists of 15 residues. The germline V gene has CDR1 SNHLY and CDR2 FYNNEI. The CDR3 reads CASSEAAAGSYEQYF.

The V gene is TRBV18, the J gene TRBJ1-1. CDR1 and CDR2 from the germline V gene are KGHSH and LQKENI. CDR3 length: 17 amino acids. CDR3 residues: CASSHDTGGRSNTEAFF.

The rearrangement joins TRBV5-5 to TRBJ2-2. The CDR3 length is 16 residues. Looked up from germline, CDR1 is SGHKS and CDR2 is YYEKEE (reference sequence). The CDR3 spells CASSREDPVPTGELFF.

The rearrangement joins TRBV7-9 to TRBJ1-2. The germline CDR1 and CDR2 sequences are SEHNR and FQNEAQ (reference sequence). The CDR3 loop spans 13 amino acids. CDR3 loop: CASSLADRSNYTF.

The chain employs TRBV10-3 and TRBJ1-3. The germline CDR1 and CDR2 sequences are ENHRY and SYGVKD. CDR3 length equals 16 residues. Here the CDR3 reads CAISELDGYSGNTIYF.

V is TRBV29-1 and J is TRBJ2-7; TCRdb returns TRBD1, unconfirmable since there is no DNA. Looked up from germline, CDR1 is SQVTM and CDR2 is ANQGSEA. This CDR3 is built from 15 residues. CDR3 loop: CSVEDQSGTVDEQYF.

The rearrangement joins TRBV20-1 to TRBJ1-2; without DNA, the TCRdb call of TRBD1 cannot be checked. The CDR3 has 16 residues. Per germline, CDR1 DFQATT and CDR2 SNEGSKA (reference sequence). CDR3 sequence reads: CSARDGQGQYGYGYTF.

This chain links TRBV7-6 with TRBJ2-3; TCRdb picks TRBD1, but there is no DNA to check that call. Germline V gene sequence: CDR1 SGHVS, CDR2 FNYEAQ. This CDR3 is built from 18 residues. The chain's CDR3 is CASSASPGTGLTTDTQYF. Complete variable domain (other parts from reference TRBV7-6 and TRBJ2-3): GAGVSQSPRYKVTKRGQDVALRCDPISGHVSLYWYRQALGQGPEFLTYFNYEAQQDKSGLPNDRFSAERPEGSISTLTIQRTEQRDSAMYRCASSASPGTGLTTDTQYFGPGTRLTVL.

This chain uses TRBV9 with TRBJ1-3. Germline V CDR1 and CDR2: SGDLS, YYNGEE. The CDR3 has 14 residues. This CDR3 is CASSGRLSGNTIYF.

The V call is TRBV12-3 or TRBV12-4, the J call TRBJ2-7. This CDR3 has 12 residues. CDR3 sequence reads: CASRLDPYEQYF.

The chain carries TRBV7-9 and TRBJ1-2. The CDR3 has 15 amino acids. Germline V gene data show CDR1 as SEHNR and CDR2 as FQNEAQ (reference sequence). Here the CDR3 reads CASSLKDGPNYGYTF.

This chain uses TRBV6-5 with TRBJ1-1. In germline, CDR1 is MNHEY, CDR2 SVGAGI. This CDR3 is built from 13 residues. The CDR3 region is CASSERGNTEAFF.